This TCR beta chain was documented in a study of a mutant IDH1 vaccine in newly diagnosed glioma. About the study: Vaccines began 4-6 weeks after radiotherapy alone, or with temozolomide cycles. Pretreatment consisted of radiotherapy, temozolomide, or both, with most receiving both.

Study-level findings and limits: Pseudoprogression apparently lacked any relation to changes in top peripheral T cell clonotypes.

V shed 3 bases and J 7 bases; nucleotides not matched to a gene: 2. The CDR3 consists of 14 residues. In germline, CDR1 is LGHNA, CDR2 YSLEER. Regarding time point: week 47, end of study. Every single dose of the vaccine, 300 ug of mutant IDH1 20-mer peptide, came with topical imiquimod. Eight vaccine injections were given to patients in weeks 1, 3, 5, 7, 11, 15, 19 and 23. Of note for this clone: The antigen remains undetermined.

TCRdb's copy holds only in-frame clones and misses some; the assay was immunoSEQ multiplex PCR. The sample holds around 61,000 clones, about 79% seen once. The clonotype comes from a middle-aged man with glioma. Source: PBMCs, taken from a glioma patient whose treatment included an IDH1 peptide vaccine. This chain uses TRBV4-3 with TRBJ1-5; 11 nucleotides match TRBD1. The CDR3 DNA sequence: TGCGCCAGCAGCCACGGGACAGGGGGACAGCCCCAGCATTTT. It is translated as CASSHGTGGQPQHF.